The entry below describes one TCR beta chain. This specimen comes from a study of control samples from healthy donors and cancer patients. Profiling relied on immunoSEQ multiplex PCR, and the TCRdb table lists in-frame clones only, not all of them. The sample carries approximately 210,000 clones, approximately 90% recorded once. The source material was blood. The clonotype comes from a man aged 25 to 40 in good health.

CDR3: CASSLGAGGTREQYF. The CDR3 coding sequence is TGTGCCAGCAGCTTAGGGGCAGGGGGTACCCGCGAGCAGTACTTC. The chain combines TRBV11-2 with TRBJ2-7; TRBD1 aligns across 7 bases. The CDR3 is 15 residues long. The junction had 9 bases not matched to a gene; V was cut back by 1 base and J by 6 bases. Germline V gene sequence: CDR1 SGHAT, CDR2 FQNNGV.